This TCR beta chain comes out of a study of T-cell reconstitution after alpha-beta-depleted transplantation in children. The TCRbeta library incorporated unique molecular identifiers. TCRdb itself ran the PCR reads through MiXCR, one entry per CDR3 protein. Of about 640,000 distinct CDR3 sequences listed, roughly 15% were seen once; the top ten hold around 0.96%. This CDR3 region has 14 residues. Germline loops: CDR1 MGHRA, CDR2 YSYEKL. Trimming removed 1 base from V and 8 bases from J, with 14 bases in between. The chain is built from TRBV4-1 and TRBJ1-2; weak D call: TRBD1 (5 bases). This specimen consisted of PBMCs from the stem cell graft donor, obtained from the stem cell graft. This TCR came from a human donor who donated a stem cell graft to a child with acute myeloid leukemia. The CDR3 here is CASSQVREGRGYTF. CDR3 coding DNA: TGCGCCAGCAGCCAAGTGAGAGAGGGACGGGGCTACACCTTC.